Below are 27 T cell receptor beta chains sequenced from a single sample in a study of identical twins. One entry per CDR3 protein results from TCRdb running MiXCR on the 5' RACE reads. The sample carries about 700,000 distinct CDR3 sequences, approximately 6% recorded once. The sequenced material came from naive T cells sorted from blood. Source of these receptors: a man between 18 and 29 years old in good health.

This clonotype was observed a few times. The J gene is TRBJ2-7, the V gene TRBV12-5; weak D call: TRBD1 (6 bases). The V gene lost 6 bases and the J gene lost 6 bases, with 15 bases spanning the gap. Germline V gene sequence: CDR1 LGHNT, CDR2 FRNRAP. CDR3 length: 13 amino acids. CDR3 nucleotide sequence: TGTGCTAGTGGCTACGGCTCACAGGGCGAGCAGTACTTC. It translates to CASGYGSQGEQYF.

This clonotype has more than one count but fewer than ten. The chain couples TRBV21-1 to TRBJ2-7; the D call of TRBD2 is as the table states it, not checked on the DNA. TRBV21-1 is listed as a pseudogene. CDR3 length: 15 residues. The CDR3 loop reads CASSAYSSGNNEQYV. DNA for the CDR3: TGTGCCAGCAGCGCTTATTCTAGCGGGAACAACGAGCAGTACGTC.

Worth noting for this clonotype: A much larger clonotype is one base distant, so this may be a read error. The V and J genes are TRBV2 and TRBJ1-1, with a tentative D call TRBD1 (6 bases). The CDR3 covers 11 residues. V lost 10 bases to trimming and J lost 2 bases, with 8 bases between them. Looked up from germline, CDR1 is SNHLY and CDR2 is FYNNEI. Here the CDR3 reads CATGTNTEAFF. CDR3 coding DNA: TGTGCCACCGGGACAAACACTGAAGCTTTCTTT.

The V gene is TRBV14, the J gene TRBJ2-3, with 15 bases lining up with TRBD2. With V trimmed by 0 bases and J by 6 bases, 4 bases remained unmatched. The CDR3 runs 17 residues. Germline assignment: CDR1 SGHDN and CDR2 FVKESK. In nucleotides, the CDR3 is TGTGCCAGCAGCCAAGATTGGACTAGCGGGAGGGCGGATACGCAGTATTTT. Amino acid sequence: CASSQDWTSGRADTQYF.

This clonotype was detected many times. This chain uses TRBV27 with TRBJ1-1; a weak D match, TRBD1 (5 bases). V gave up 4 bases and J gave up 5 bases, with 14 bases separating them. This CDR3 is 14 amino acids long. The germline CDR1 and CDR2 sequences are MNHEY and SMNVEV (reference sequence). CDR3 residues: CASSSLGGATEAFF. The DNA of the CDR3 is TGTGCCAGCAGTTCCCTGGGAGGGGCTACTGAAGCTTTCTTT.

This chain connects TRBV7-9 to TRBJ2-2; D remains ambiguous. Trimming took 0 bases from V and 6 from J, leaving 8 bases between them. Per germline, CDR1 SEHNR and CDR2 FQNEAQ (reference sequence). The CDR3 covers 14 residues. CDR3 protein: CASSLAQPAGELFF. CDR3 nucleotides: TGTGCCAGCAGCTTAGCCCAGCCCGCCGGGGAGCTGTTTTTT.

The rearrangement links TRBV11-3 to TRBJ2-5; no clear D gene. Per the germline V gene, CDR1 is SGHNT and CDR2 is YENEEA. This CDR3 region has 12 residues. V was cut by 4 bases and J by 5 bases, with 8 bases left in between. The CDR3 nucleotides are TGTGCCAGCAGCTCGGTTGACGAGACCCAGTACTTC. Translating gives CASSSVDETQYF.

There are many counts of this clonotype. The J gene is TRBJ2-1, the V gene TRBV12-3 or TRBV12-4; 13 bases line up with TRBD2. After removal of 5 bases from V and 6 bases from J, the junction contained 1 base not matched to a gene. The CDR3 sequence is 14 residues long. CDR3 nucleotides: TGTGCCAGCAGTAGACTAGCGGGAGGCAATGAGCAGTTCTTC. This translates into CASSRLAGGNEQFF.

This clonotype showed up just a few times. This chain links TRBV5-1 with TRBJ1-4; D is possibly TRBD1 (6 bases). Germline V gene data show CDR1 as SGHRS and CDR2 as YFSETQ. Trimming removed 2 bases at V and 7 bases at J, with 12 bases between. This CDR3 contains 14 residues. DNA of the CDR3: TGCGCCAGCAGCTTAGGGGGAGGAGGTGAAAAACTGTTTTTT. Residues: CASSLGGGGEKLFF.

This chain joins TRBV5-6 and TRBJ2-1; D remains unclear. Germline V gene data show CDR1 as SGHDT and CDR2 as YYEEEE. V shed 0 bases and J shed 0 bases, with 10 bases lying between them. This CDR3 has 16 residues. CDR3 nucleotides: TGTGCCAGCAGCTTGGCCGGCCAGAGCTCCTACAATGAGCAGTTCTTC. It yields the protein CASSLAGQSSYNEQFF.

The chain recombines TRBV9 with TRBJ2-1, with D tentatively TRBD2 (7 bases). The CDR3 spans 17 residues. Per the germline V gene, CDR1 is SGDLS and CDR2 is YYNGEE. V was shortened by 4 bases and J by 3 bases, with 20 bases between the two germline ends. CDR3: CASSPVGGGGSYNEQFF. In nucleotides, the CDR3 is TGTGCCAGCAGCCCGGTAGGGGGGGGCGGGAGCTACAATGAGCAGTTCTTC.

This clonotype was counted many times. The chain is built from TRBV12-3 or TRBV12-4 and TRBJ1-2; D remains ambiguous. The CDR3 length is 13 residues. V was cut by 5 bases and J by 4 bases, with 11 bases left in between. The CDR3 here is CASSPLVIYGYTF. The DNA for the CDR3 is TGTGCCAGCAGTCCTTTAGTTATCTATGGCTACACCTTC.

This clonotype was recorded at least ten times. The chain carries TRBV6-5 and TRBJ1-1; D may be TRBD1 (5 bases). This CDR3 has 15 residues. V was clipped by 6 bases and J by 0 bases, with 14 bases between them. Germline V gene data show CDR1 as MNHEY and CDR2 as SVGAGI. The DNA of the CDR3 is TGTGCCAGCAGGTTACAGGTTGCGATGAACACTGAAGCTTTCTTT. Translating gives CASRLQVAMNTEAFF.

Many counts were recorded for this clonotype. The chain recombines TRBV6-1 with TRBJ2-2, with 12 bases lining up with TRBD2. CDR1 is MNHNS, CDR2 SASEGT, per germline. Trimming removed 6 bases from V and 8 bases from J; junction bases left unmatched: 4. This CDR3 is 14 amino acids long. The chain's CDR3 is CASRLAGGPGELFF. The CDR3 DNA reads as TGTGCCAGCAGGCTAGCGGGAGGGCCTGGGGAGCTGTTTTTT.

This clonotype was observed a handful of times. The genes are TRBV14 and TRBJ2-1, with TRBD2 identical over 10 bases. The CDR3 covers 17 residues. The V gene end was trimmed by 2 bases and the J gene end by 6 bases; junction bases not matched to a gene: 10. The germline V gene encodes CDR1 SGHDN and CDR2 FVKESK. The CDR3, as DNA: TGTGCCAGCAGCCAACTAGCGGGAGTACTAAATCCCAATGAGCAGTTCTTC. This sequence encodes CASSQLAGVLNPNEQFF.

This clonotype was detected ten times or more. This chain uses TRBV20-1 with TRBJ2-5, with 7 positions matching TRBD1. V lost 4 bases to trimming and J lost 7 bases; unmatched junction nucleotides: 9. The CDR3 loop spans 13 amino acids. From germline, CDR1 is DFQATT and CDR2 SNEGSKA (reference sequence). CDR3 sequence: CSATRQGEGTQYF. The CDR3 DNA sequence: TGCAGTGCTACCAGACAGGGTGAAGGGACCCAGTACTTC.

In this sample, this clonotype turned up many times. The rearrangement links TRBV12-3 or TRBV12-4 to TRBJ2-1; a weak D match, TRBD2 (7 bases). The CDR3 spans 13 residues. Between the trimmed V and J ends, which lost 4 bases and 7 bases, there was a span of 11 bases. The CDR3 nucleotides read TGTGCCAGCAGTTGGACTAGGGGGAATGAGCAGTTCTTC. Encoded protein: CASSWTRGNEQFF.

This clonotype was recorded at least ten times. This chain links TRBV29-1 with TRBJ2-3; TRBD1 might be the D (6 bases). This CDR3 has 13 amino acids. The V end lost 4 bases, the J end lost 6 bases, and 14 bases lay between the germline ends. Germline V gene lookup returns CDR1 SQVTM and CDR2 ANQGSEA. The DNA of the CDR3 is TGCAGCGTTGCAGGGGTGCCCACTGATACGCAGTATTTT. Amino acids: CSVAGVPTDTQYF.

This clonotype was picked up a small number of times. This chain uses TRBV5-1 with TRBJ2-6, with 8 bases matching TRBD2. The CDR3 runs 18 residues. The ends lost 1 base at V and 1 base at J; junction bases unmatched: 7. The germline CDR1 and CDR2 sequences are SGHRS and YFSETQ. This CDR3 is CASSLSREGLSGANVLTF. CDR3 sequence (DNA): TGCGCCAGCAGCTTGTCCCGGGAGGGCCTGTCTGGGGCCAACGTCCTGACTTTC.

There are many counts of this clonotype. The chain has TRBV6-5 and TRBJ1-4; D perhaps matches TRBD1 (6 bases). Germline values: CDR1 MNHEY, CDR2 SVGAGI. The V gene lost 2 bases and the J gene lost 8 bases, with 9 bases spanning the gap. This CDR3 contains 13 residues. CDR3 bases: TGTGCCAGCAGTTACGGGGGCGGGGAAAAACTGTTTTTT. Translated: CASSYGGGEKLFF.

At least ten counts were recorded for this clonotype. The V call is TRBV27, the J call TRBJ1-6; 8 nucleotides agree with TRBD1. V dropped 10 bases and J dropped 0; count of bases not matched to a gene: 8. The CDR3 has 16 amino acids. Per the germline V gene, CDR1 is MNHEY and CDR2 is SMNVEV (reference sequence). CDR3 DNA sequence: TGTGCCACCCAGGACAGGGTGAGCTCCTATAATTCACCCCTCCACTTT. Its protein is CATQDRVSSYNSPLHF.

This clonotype was recorded at least ten times. The V call is TRBV29-1, the J call TRBJ1-2; D perhaps matches TRBD1 (6 bases). CDR3 length: 11 residues. Germline V gene data show CDR1 as SQVTM and CDR2 as ANQGSEA. The V and J ends lost 7 bases and 5 bases respectively, with 11 bases between them. CDR3 DNA: TGCAGCGACGCGACAGGATATGGCTACACCTTC. Its protein is CSDATGYGYTF. The whole variable domain, filled in from reference TRBV29-1 and TRBJ1-2, reads SAVISQKPSRDICQRGTSLTIQCQVDSQVTMMFWYRQQPGQSLTLIATANQGSEATYESGFVIDKFPISRPNLTFSTLTVSNMSPEDSSIYLCSDATGYGYTFGSGTRLTVV.

The CDR3 region has the DNA TGTGCCAGCAGTGAATGGTCGAATGGGGATACGCAGTATTTT. Translated, it gives CASSEWSNGDTQYF. The chain uses TRBV25-1 and TRBJ2-3; D gene ambiguous. V was shortened by 1 base and J by 6 bases, with 11 bases between the two germline ends. CDR1 is MGHDK and CDR2 is SYGVNS in the germline V gene. This CDR3 has 14 amino acids.

This clonotype was counted at least ten times. The rearrangement links TRBV7-2 to TRBJ1-2; unclear D gene. The CDR3 loop spans 14 amino acids. Trimming removed 3 bases at V and 2 bases at J, with 10 bases between. Germline CDR1 reads SGHTA; CDR2 reads FQGNSA. The DNA for the CDR3 is TGTGCCAGCAGCTTGGGCCGATTAAACTATGGCTACACCTTC. Protein sequence: CASSLGRLNYGYTF. Variable domain in full (rest from reference TRBV7-2 and TRBJ1-2): GAGVSQSPSNKVTEKGKDVELRCDPISGHTALYWYRQSLGQGLEFLIYFQGNSAPDKSGLPSDRFSAERTGGSVSTLTIQRTQQEDSAVYLCASSLGRLNYGYTFGSGTRLTVV.

This CDR3 is CASSGGLSTDTQYF. CDR3 in DNA: TGCGCCAGCAGCGGGGGATTGAGCACAGATACGCAGTATTTT. The chain carries TRBV5-1 and TRBJ2-3; either TRBD1 or TRBD2 may fit D (5 bases each). Germline CDR1 and CDR2: SGHRS and YFSETQ. The V end lost 4 bases, the J end lost 0 bases, and 9 bases lay between the germline ends. CDR3 length equals 14 residues. Looking up the rest from reference TRBV5-1 and TRBJ2-3 gives the full variable domain: KAGVTQTPRYLIKTRGQQVTLSCSPISGHRSVSWYQQTPGQGLQFLFEYFSETQRNKGNFPGRFSGRQFSNSRSEMNVSTLELGDSALYLCASSGGLSTDTQYFGPGTRLTVL.

This clonotype was detected ten times or more. The rearrangement joins TRBV27 to TRBJ2-1; the match to TRBD1 covers 11 bases. The V gene end was trimmed by 7 bases and the J gene end by 4 bases; junction bases not matched to a gene: 6. Germline assignment: CDR1 MNHEY and CDR2 SMNVEV (reference sequence). The CDR3 loop spans 15 amino acids. CDR3 residues: CASTKGTGGYNEQFF. CDR3 nucleotide sequence: TGTGCCAGCACCAAAGGGACAGGGGGGTACAATGAGCAGTTCTTC.

This clonotype occurred many times. The genes are TRBV12-3 or TRBV12-4 and TRBJ2-1, with TRBD2 as a possible D gene (5 bases). There are 13 residues in the CDR3. Trimming cost V 3 bases and J 5 bases, with 8 bases left between them. CDR3 nucleotide sequence: TGTGCCAGCAGTTTTCTAGCTGACAATGAGCAGTTCTTC. Translated, it gives CASSFLADNEQFF.